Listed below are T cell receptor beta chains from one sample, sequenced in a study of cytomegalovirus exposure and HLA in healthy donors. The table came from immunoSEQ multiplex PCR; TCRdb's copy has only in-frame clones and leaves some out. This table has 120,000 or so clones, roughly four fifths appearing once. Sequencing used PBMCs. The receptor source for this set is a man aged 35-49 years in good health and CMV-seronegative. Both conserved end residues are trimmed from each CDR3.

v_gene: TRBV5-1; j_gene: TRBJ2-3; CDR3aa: ASSSSTRRTDTQY
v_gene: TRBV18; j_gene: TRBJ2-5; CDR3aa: ASSPTRGLQETQY
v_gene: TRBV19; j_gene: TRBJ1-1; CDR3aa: ASSDRGRVTEAF
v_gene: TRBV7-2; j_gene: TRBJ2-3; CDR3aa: ASSQKLAGRTDTQY
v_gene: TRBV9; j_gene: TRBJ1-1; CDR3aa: ASSEAATGQTEAF
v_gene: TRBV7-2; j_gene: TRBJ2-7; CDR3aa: ASSLARDYEQY
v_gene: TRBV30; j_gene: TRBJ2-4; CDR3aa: AWSGQGLAKNSQY
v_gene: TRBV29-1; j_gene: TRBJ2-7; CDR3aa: SVVDGSSYEQY
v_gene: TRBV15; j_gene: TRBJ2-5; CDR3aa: ATSRDKDRIQETQY
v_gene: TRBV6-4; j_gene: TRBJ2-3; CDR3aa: ASSAIGGTDTQY
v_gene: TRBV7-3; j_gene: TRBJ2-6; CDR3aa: ASSVQGAGANVLT